This T cell receptor (beta chain) was captured in a study of cytomegalovirus exposure and HLA in healthy donors (dated by TCRdb to 2016 to 2017). General notes on the study: An earlier analysis of fewer than 750 of the donors reported about 260 Gb of sequence data and 117 million unique TCR beta sequences obtained from around 190 million T cells. An early release that covered some 630 HLA-typed donors contained around 300 gigabases of sequencing data and some 87 million unique TCR sequences. Of the roughly 400 genotyped donors, approximately 81% were placed in the genetic ancestry cluster associated with self-reported Caucasian donors. The study was designed to test whether signatures of past pathogen exposure could be identified by cataloging public T cell receptors. Using immunosequencing, the study profiled T cell repertoires from 500 to 800 subjects and related those repertoires to cytomegalovirus serostatus. Besides the first cohort of about 730 subjects, a separate validation cohort made up of 120 different subjects was used. To predict cytomegalovirus infection status, the study brought together high-throughput TCR immunosequencing, statistical association of individual TCRs with disease status, and machine learning. A later analysis re-analyzed previously published TCR beta repertoires from roughly 630 donors and added high-resolution HLA genotyping to study TCR occurrence patterns. Rather than using new phenotypic data, the later analysis identified candidate immune exposures from TCR beta sequences and from how often those sequences occurred across donors. An earlier analysis of 587 of the donors used high-throughput TCR beta sequencing to judge whether each TCR beta V gene segment behaved as functional or pseudogenic. Donor age, sex, ethnicity and CMV serostatus were compiled alongside the repertoire data. A later genetic analysis used genome-wide SNP genotypes for about 65% of the roughly 700 donors, treating that subset as a discovery cohort. Every repertoire in the discovery cohort had been generated on one and the same sequencing platform. Both class I and class II loci were covered by HLA typing, at four-digit resolution. Typing coverage differed by locus: A, B, C, DRB1 and DQB1 were typed in about 620-640 donors, DQA1 in 522, DPA1 in some 570, and DPB1 in 472. A handful of DR-DQ haplotypes were handled as single units for association and clustering because linkage in the cohort was strong. Across about 370 genotyped donors of the cohort, an average of about 240,000 unique TCR beta nucleotide sequences per donor were sequenced, and about a sixth of those sequences were non-productive.

CDR1 and CDR2 are read off the germline V gene as MGHRA and YSYEKL. The germline V end is reduced by 1 base and the J end by 4 bases; junction bases left unmatched: 6. The CDR3 runs 15 amino acids, cysteine and phenylalanine included. Only CDR3 DNA remains: 45 bases, in frame from the first base. The cohort was made up of roughly 670 healthy bone marrow donors. Cohort members were all nominally healthy when sampled, although unrecorded immune exposures were likely present. The donor was CMV seropositive and belonged to the group of 250 to 300 seropositive cohort members. A peripheral blood sample was collected from each donor, and TCR beta sequencing was performed on peripheral blood mononuclear cells. Genomic DNA was extracted from the blood cell samples with the Qiagen DNeasy Blood Extraction Kit. Library creation used the immunoSEQ multiplex PCR assay. For the multiplex PCR, a mixture combining 60 forward primers for TCR Vbeta segments and 13 reverse primers for TCR Jbeta segments was used. The CDR3 region of rearranged TCR beta genes was amplified from genomic DNA with a multiplex PCR assay. The Illumina HiSeq System was used to sequence the amplified TCR beta libraries as 87-base-pair reads. The source study handled its data this way. Across the 500 to 750 repertoires, a later analysis counted some 80 million unique TCR beta chains, roughly 11 million of which were shared by at least two donors. Raw reads were error-corrected and collapsed into unique sequences with a nearest-neighbor algorithm that merged closely related sequences to remove PCR and sequencing errors. CDR3 sequences were aligned to IMGT reference sequences to assign V, D and J gene segments. Each retained sequence needed at least a six-nucleotide match to both a V gene segment and a J gene segment. A rearrangement was called productive if the CDR3 had no stop codons and remained in frame with V and J, and every other rearrangement was called non-productive. Following IMGT convention, CDR3 was defined as the stretch from the second conserved V-encoded cysteine up to the conserved J-encoded phenylalanine. Sequences without an unambiguous match to a single V gene segment were excluded from the earlier analysis of a few hundred of the donors. In an earlier analysis of approximately 560 of the donors, a V segment was called functional when productive rearrangements were above 56.7%, and segregating when the standard deviation between donors exceeded 5%. To diagnose cytomegalovirus status from the catalog of TCR beta chain sequences, a statistical classification framework was built. In a later analysis, TCR nucleotide sequences were compared against IMGT/GENE-DB human TR gene sequences so that V and J genes could be assigned. Using the TCRdist pipeline, a later analysis assigned CDR3 sequences along with most-parsimonious VDJ recombination scenarios. In a later analysis, every TCR beta chain was defined by the combination of its CDR3 amino acid sequence and its V-gene family, and reads without a unique V-gene family were dropped. In a later analysis, around 600 highly shared, low-generation-probability nucleotide sequences were removed to address suspected cross-contamination and a sequencing artifact. For each public chain, a later analysis derived a clonal expansion index from normalized ranks of inferred template counts within each repertoire. Generation probabilities in a later analysis came from a VDJ recombination model fitted to out-of-frame rearrangements, and those results were checked against IGoR. In a later analysis, hypergeometric tests were used to score TCR-TCR, TCR-HLA and TCR-CMV co-occurrence, with a repertoire-size bias correction applied to TCR pairs. A later analysis estimated false discovery rates by permuting HLA or CMV assignments 20 times. In a later analysis, co-occurring TCRs were grouped with DBSCAN, and TCRdist sequence similarity was added when clustering was performed within HLA-allele-positive subsets. For co-occurrence clustering, repertoires with fewer than 30,000 or more than 120,000 public chains were excluded, along with four to six repertoires with anomalous nucleotide sharing. What TCRdb holds here is the immuneACCESS table cut down to in-frame rearrangements. Part of the clones is not present; checked against another copy, under half of the missing clones reflect an unresolved V gene, and the others are unexplained. That table furnishes V, J and clone size, whereas the DNA furnished D and trimming. In this sample the table shows under 200,000 clones, 75% to 80% of which occur a single time. The top ten hold roughly an eighth of the sample.

Comments on this clone: The antigen it binds to is not known. Within one base of it there is no much larger clone, and no base qualities were kept.

General conclusions and limits of the study: When HLA alleles, especially DR and DQ, strongly co-occurred, TCR associations were difficult to assign to individual alleles. Only TCR beta chains were sequenced in this cohort, and the absence of alpha or paired-chain data limited detectable features. Compared with equally common non-associated chains, HLA-associated TCR beta chains in a later analysis were more clonally expanded and had lower generation probabilities. In a later analysis, most CMV-associated TCR beta chains were found to appear HLA-restricted, with HLA associations seemingly driven largely by CMV exposure. Correlated functional status among segregating V segments might be attributable to linkage disequilibrium, but an unknown experimental factor could not be ruled out. Compared with the approximately 670-donor mean, donors in an Asian-associated ancestry cluster had fewer N-insertions in productive TCRs, according to a later genetic analysis. Three of the identified cytomegalovirus-associated TCR beta chains were confirmed in vitro to be specific for cytomegalovirus antigens. An earlier analysis of 587 of the donors showed that most TCR beta V segments appeared in productive rearrangements either about 87% or about 30% of the time, which broadly matched IMGT annotations. The earlier analysis of about 600 of the donors excluded some 15 rarely observed V segments, including chromosome 9 orphons, because counts were too low. According to a later analysis, TCR association rates differed among HLA loci, with DRB1 alleles showing the most associated TCRs and HLA-C alleles showing the fewest. A group of highly shared sequence variants was considered likely to be a technical artifact of the sequencing pipeline. A total of roughly 160 TCR beta chains were listed by the study as associated with cytomegalovirus. Sequencing depth was assumed to be roughly uniform across donors in the presence/absence analyses, though that assumption may not hold. V-gene and J-gene trimming of TCR beta chains was associated with a missense DCLRE1C variant in a later genetic analysis, and the association was replicated in an independent cohort. The 87-base-pair reads could not distinguish some IMGT-functional V segments, including TRBV6-2 and TRBV6-3, so those segments were excluded. A later analysis associated about 17,000 TCR beta sequences with specific HLA alleles at a false discovery rate of 0.05. A further reported finding was that TCR beta sequences accurately predicted the HLA-A and HLA-B alleles for most subjects in the first cohort. Across donors, most TCR sequences were observed very rarely, whereas some public TCRs were present in many individuals. The authors suggested that the approach could potentially be generalized to other disease states and immunological phenotypes. Because some donors lacked HLA typing at each locus, the association tests relied only on the typed subset. Several of the top co-occurrence clusters appeared to be linked to parvovirus B19, influenza, CMV and Epstein-Barr virus, according to a later analysis. Cytomegalovirus status was reported to be diagnosed by the classifier with high specificity and sensitivity in both the original and validation cohorts. For the cohort, immune exposure information was limited to CMV serostatus.

The material sequenced was PBMCs. The receptor was isolated from a man in his fifties or sixties in good health and CMV-seropositive. Recombination joined TRBV4-1 with TRBJ1-2; 7 of the junction bases match TRBD1. The CDR3 has the sequence CASSQGGTVSYGYTF. The DNA reads TGCGCCAGCAGCCAAGGGGGGACAGTTTCCTATGGCTACACCTTC.